The 18 T cell receptor beta chains below come from one sample, sequenced in a study of T cells in Graves' hyperthyroidism and ophthalmopathy. TCR beta CDR3 regions were amplified from RNA transcripts. The HTBI set primed first-round TCR CDR3 RT-PCR. TCRdb fed the multiplex PCR reads into MiXCR, producing one record per CDR3 protein. The sample records some 560,000 distinct CDR3 sequences, approximately 15% being singletons. Sequenced sample: blood. The source of these receptors is a woman aged 25 to 39 with Graves' hyperthyroidism.

This chain uses TRBV6-2 or TRBV6-3 with TRBJ2-7; TRBD2 agrees at 8 bases. This CDR3 comprises 15 residues. Germline trimming cut 2 bases from V and 0 bases from J; bases unmatched to any gene: 3. Germline CDR1 MNHEY, CDR2 SVGEGT. The CDR3 sequence is CASSYLSGVSYEQYF. In nucleotides, the CDR3 is TGTGCCAGCAGTTACCTTAGCGGGGTCTCCTACGAGCAGTACTTC.

This chain uses TRBV6-2 or TRBV6-3 with TRBJ2-3, with TRBD2 matching over 10 bases. The V segment lost 6 bases and the J segment 5 bases; nucleotides outside the gene matches: 5. The germline gives CDR1 MNHEY, CDR2 SVGEGT. CDR3 length: 14 residues. The CDR3 reads CASRVAGGLDTQYF. The CDR3 bases are TGTGCCAGCAGAGTAGCGGGAGGACTAGATACGCAGTATTTT.

This clonotype appeared a few times. This rearrangement joins TRBV5-6 to TRBJ2-7, with D tentatively TRBD1 (5 bases). CDR1 SGHDT and CDR2 YYEEEE come from the germline V gene. Deletions cut 3 bases from V and 7 bases from J, with 14 bases between. The length of the CDR3 is 13 residues. The CDR3 DNA reads TGTGCCAGCAGCTCAACAGGCTCTTCGGAGCAGTACTTC. Protein product: CASSSTGSSEQYF.

Remarks on this clonotype: One end of the junction is discordant with germline, which a read error may explain. V usage is TRBV4-2 and J usage is TRBJ1-2; 7 bases are a match to TRBD1. The CDR3 sequence is 15 residues long. The germline CDR1 and CDR2 sequences are LGHNA and YNFKEQ. The CDR3: CASSHRQGGNYGYAF. The CDR3 DNA sequence: TGTGCCAGCAGCCACCGACAGGGAGGGAACTATGGCTACGCCTTC.

This clonotype has more than one count but fewer than ten. This chain uses TRBV12-3 or TRBV12-4 with TRBJ2-2; D gene unclear. The V and J ends lost 8 bases and 6 bases respectively, with 22 bases between them. The CDR3 totals 16 residues. The CDR3 region is CASGERLPAGPGELFF. For the CDR3, the DNA is TGTGCCAGCGGCGAACGACTTCCCGCAGGCCCCGGGGAGCTGTTTTTT.

This clonotype was counted only a few times. The V call is TRBV6-2 or TRBV6-3, the J call TRBJ2-7; 7 bases agree with TRBD2. After removal of 7 bases from V and 4 bases from J, the junction contained 4 bases not matched to a gene. Germline loops: CDR1 MNHEY, CDR2 SVGEGT. The CDR3 runs to 12 residues. The DNA for the CDR3 is TGTGCCAGCAACCGACTAGCTTACGAGCAGTACTTC. The encoded protein is CASNRLAYEQYF.

This clonotype was observed once. The CDR3 DNA is TGTGCCATCAGGGCCGGGACAGGAATGAACACTGAAGCTTTCTTT. Translated, it gives CAIRAGTGMNTEAFF. The chain combines TRBV10-3 with TRBJ1-1; 8 bases agree with TRBD1. There are 15 residues in the CDR3. The germline V gene has CDR1 ENHRY and CDR2 SYGVKD. V was clipped by 6 bases and J by 0 bases; unmatched bases: 6.

This clonotype was observed a single time. This sequence joins TRBV28 and TRBJ1-2; unclear D gene. V dropped 6 bases and J dropped 5 bases, with 16 bases sitting between them. Per the germline V gene, CDR1 is MDHEN and CDR2 is SYDVKM. CDR3 size: 14 residues. The CDR3: CASSAAAGRYGYTF. In DNA, the CDR3 is TGTGCCAGCAGCGCCGCCGCGGGGAGATATGGCTACACCTTC.

This chain links TRBV12-3 or TRBV12-4 with TRBJ2-1, with TRBD2 matching over 8 bases. The CDR3 spans 13 residues. V lost 2 bases and J lost 15; bases outside the gene matches: 9. The CDR3 DNA reads as TGTGCCAGCAGTTTATCCGCCGGGGGGGGCTTGTTCTTC. This translates into CASSLSAGGGLFF.

This clonotype was seen many times. This chain connects TRBV27 to TRBJ1-1; perhaps TRBD1 as D (6 bases). Trimming stripped 8 bases from V and 1 base from J, with 17 bases between. Germline loops: CDR1 MNHEY, CDR2 SMNVEV (reference sequence). The CDR3 runs to 15 residues. CDR3 DNA: TGTGCCAGCCAGAGGGGGTATTTCGCGAACACTGAAGCTTTCTTT. Its translation: CASQRGYFANTEAFF.

This clonotype was found a few times. The chain joins TRBV24-1 to TRBJ1-3; possibly TRBD1 for D (5 bases). Trimming pared 0 bases from V and 0 bases from J, leaving 11 bases between. The germline gives CDR1 KGHDR, CDR2 SFDVKD. This CDR3 spans 17 amino acids. Here the CDR3 DNA reads TGTGCCACCAGTGATTTGCGGGGACGAGACTCTGGAAACACCATATATTTT. It specifies CATSDLRGRDSGNTIYF.

This clonotype appeared a few times. The chain joins TRBV28 to TRBJ2-5; D is unclear. This CDR3 contains 14 residues. Trimming shortened V by 4 bases and J by 2 bases, and 11 bases separated the two germline ends. Germline values: CDR1 MDHEN, CDR2 SYDVKM. CDR3 sequence (DNA): TGTGCCAGCAGTTCCTCACAAATACAAGAGACCCAGTACTTC. Its translation: CASSSSQIQETQYF.

The chain has TRBV20-1 and TRBJ1-6; the D gene is possibly TRBD1 (6 bases). The CDR3 is 16 residues long. From germline, CDR1 is DFQATT and CDR2 SNEGSKA (reference sequence). V dropped 6 bases and J dropped 9 bases, with 24 bases sitting between them. CDR3 sequence: CSARASHGQGSSPLHF. CDR3 nucleotides: TGCAGTGCCAGGGCCTCACATGGTCAGGGGTCTTCACCCCTCCACTTT.

This clonotype appeared a few times. The genes are TRBV6-1 and TRBJ1-5; perhaps TRBD1 as D (6 bases). CDR3 length: 15 amino acids. The ends were cut back, 5 bases at V and 7 bases at J, with 18 bases in the middle. Germline V CDR1 and CDR2: MNHNS, SASEGT. The CDR3 loop is CASSPSTTGPQPQHF. For the CDR3, the DNA is TGTGCCAGCAGTCCCTCGACCACAGGGCCCCAGCCCCAGCATTTT.

The chain is built from TRBV7-9 and TRBJ1-1; no reliable D call. Germline V gene data show CDR1 as SEHNR and CDR2 as FQNEAQ (reference sequence). This CDR3 has 14 amino acids. V dropped 6 bases and J dropped 3 bases, with 14 bases sitting between them. CDR3: CASSIGRSDTEAFF. The CDR3 nucleotides read TGTGCCAGCAGTATTGGAAGATCGGACACTGAAGCTTTCTTT.

In its sample, this clonotype was seen many times. The chain recombines TRBV5-1 with TRBJ1-1, with D uncertain. The germline V gene encodes CDR1 SGHRS and CDR2 YFSETQ. V was clipped by 1 base and J by 6 bases, with 13 bases between them. The CDR3 runs 14 residues. The CDR3 DNA sequence: TGCGCCAGCAGCTTGCTTGTTAAGGGCTCTGAAGCTTTCTTT. This gives the protein CASSLLVKGSEAFF.

This clonotype was seen at least ten times. This chain links TRBV20-1 with TRBJ2-1; no clear D gene. This CDR3 is built from 12 residues. Trimming left V 7 bases short and J 8 bases short, with 15 bases between. Per the germline V gene, CDR1 is DFQATT and CDR2 is SNEGSKA (reference sequence). The CDR3 here is CSGTTLPDEQFF. The CDR3 DNA is TGCAGTGGCACAACTCTCCCGGATGAGCAGTTCTTC.

This clonotype has a count of ten or more. The chain combines TRBV28 with TRBJ2-2; 10 nucleotides match TRBD2. Unmatched junction bases numbered 13, after V lost 6 bases and J lost 6 bases. CDR3 length equals 17 residues. CDR1 MDHEN and CDR2 SYDVKM come from the germline V gene. The CDR3 coding sequence is TGTGCCAGCAGCCTACAAGAGCGGGAGGGCCATCCCGGGGAGCTGTTTTTT. It specifies CASSLQEREGHPGELFF.